At least ten counts were recorded for the clone carrying this TCR beta chain. The antigen is undetermined. Molecular barcoded adaptors covering alpha/delta and beta/gamma chains were used on approximately 440 ng RNA. MiXCR, run by TCRdb on the reads, gives a single entry per CDR3 protein. This table holds about 24,000 distinct CDR3 sequences, around a fifth found once. The sample is drawn from a study of read filtering for tumor transcriptome and immune sequencing. This CDR3 is built from 13 residues. Looked up from germline, CDR1 is SEHNR and CDR2 is FQNEAQ (reference sequence). V shed 6 bases and J 2 bases; nucleotides not matched to a gene: 0. Whole-study results and caveats: Correlation between methods rose after single-read clonotypes were removed. Roughly 80% of IR-seq clonotypes had a single read, yet these held approximately 4% of reads.

The sequenced material came from a population of CD138-negative cells sorted from bone marrow. The chain recombines TRBV7-9 with TRBJ2-1; 8 bases map to TRBD2. The source is a donor at least 40 years old with multiple myeloma. The CDR3 reads CASRREAYNEQFF. DNA of the CDR3: TGTGCCAGCAGGCGGGAGGCCTACAATGAGCAGTTCTTC.